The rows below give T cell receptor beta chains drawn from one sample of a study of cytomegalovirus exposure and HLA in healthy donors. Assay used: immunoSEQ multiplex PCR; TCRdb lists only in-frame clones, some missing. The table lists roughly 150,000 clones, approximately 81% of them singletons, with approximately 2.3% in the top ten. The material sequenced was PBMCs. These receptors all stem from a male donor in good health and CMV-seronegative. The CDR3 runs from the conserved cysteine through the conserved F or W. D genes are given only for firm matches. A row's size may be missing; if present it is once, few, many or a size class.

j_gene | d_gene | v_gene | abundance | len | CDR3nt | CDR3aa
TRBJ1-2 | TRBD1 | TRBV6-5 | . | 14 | TGTGCCAGCAGCCCGGGACAGGGGGGCTATGGCTACACCTTC | CASSPGQGGYGYTF
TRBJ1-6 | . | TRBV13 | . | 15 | TGTGCCACCACAAACTGGAGCTCCTATAATTCACCCCTCCACTTT | CATTNWSSYNSPLHF
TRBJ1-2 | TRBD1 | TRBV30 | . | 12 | TGTGCCTTCTCGACAGGGGGATATGGCTACCCCTTC | CAFSTGGYGYPF
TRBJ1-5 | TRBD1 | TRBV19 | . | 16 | TGTGCCAGTAGTCCGCGGACAGGACGAACCAATCAGCCCCAGCATTTT | CASSPRTGRTNQPQHF
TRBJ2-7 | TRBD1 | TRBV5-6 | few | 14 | TGTGCCAGCAACATGGGACAGGGGAGCTACGAGCAGTACTTC | CASNMGQGSYEQYF
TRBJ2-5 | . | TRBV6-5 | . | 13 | TGTGCCAGCAGCAACAGGGCCCAAGAGACCCAGTACTTC | CASSNRAQETQYF
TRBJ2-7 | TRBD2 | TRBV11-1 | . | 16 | TGTGCCAGCAGCTTAGGCGGCCTAGCGGGGGGATACGAGCAGTACTTC | CASSLGGLAGGYEQYF
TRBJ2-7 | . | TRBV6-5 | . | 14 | TGTGCCAGCAGCAGGGAACAAAGGTTCTACGAGCAGTACTTC | CASSREQRFYEQYF
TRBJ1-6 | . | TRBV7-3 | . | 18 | TGTGCCAGCAGCCCCACCGGGACACCGAGCTCCTATAATTCACCCCTCCACTTT | CASSPTGTPSSYNSPLHF
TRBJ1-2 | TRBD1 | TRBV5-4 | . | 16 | TGTGCCAGCAACGATGACCGGGACAGGGGCCGCTCTGGCTACACCTTC | CASNDDRDRGRSGYTF
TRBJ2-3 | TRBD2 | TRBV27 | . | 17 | TGTGCCAGCAGTTTGACTAGCGGGAGGGCAGTGGCAGATACGCAGTATTTT | CASSLTSGRAVADTQYF
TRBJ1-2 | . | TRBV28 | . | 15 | TGTGCCAGCAGTTTATCCATATCAGGGCGCTATGGCTACACCTTC | CASSLSISGRYGYTF
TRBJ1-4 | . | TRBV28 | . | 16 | TGTGCCAGCAGCCTTACTGACAGAGCAACTAATGAAAAACTGTTTTTT | CASSLTDRATNEKLFF
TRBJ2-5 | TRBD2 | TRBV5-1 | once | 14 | TGCGCCAGCAGCCCGGGGGGGCCGGGTGAGACCCAGTACTTC | CASSPGGPGETQYF
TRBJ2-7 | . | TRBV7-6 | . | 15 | TGTGCCAGCAGCTCCACCACAGGGAGCTCCTACGAGCAGTACTTC | CASSSTTGSSYEQYF
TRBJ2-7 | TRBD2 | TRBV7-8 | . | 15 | TGTGCCAGCAGCAACGGACTAGCGGGCCCCTACGAGCAGTACTTC | CASSNGLAGPYEQYF
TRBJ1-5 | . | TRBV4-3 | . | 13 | TGCGCCAGCAGCCAAGACCGTACTTTCCCCCAGCATTTT | CASSQDRTFPQHF
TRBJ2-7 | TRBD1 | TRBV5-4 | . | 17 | TGTGCCAGCAGCTTAGGGGGCTCGGGTTATATCTCCTACGAGCAGTACTTC | CASSLGGSGYISYEQYF
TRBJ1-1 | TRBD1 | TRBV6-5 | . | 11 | TGTGCCACTCGACAGGGAACTGAAGCTTTCTTT | CATRQGTEAFF
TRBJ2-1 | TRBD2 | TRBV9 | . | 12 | TGTGCCAGCAGCCCGACTAGCGGTGAGCAGTTCTTC | CASSPTSGEQFF
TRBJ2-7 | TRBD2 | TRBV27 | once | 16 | TGTGCCAGCAGTTTAACCACTAGCGGGGGGGCTGGCGAGCAGTACTTC | CASSLTTSGGAGEQYF
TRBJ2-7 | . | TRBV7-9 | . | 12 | TGTGCCAGCAGCCCCTCAGGTTACGAGCAGTACTTC | CASSPSGYEQYF
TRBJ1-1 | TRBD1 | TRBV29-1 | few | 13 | TGCAGCGTCGACAGGGGAGGGAACACTGAAGCTTTCTTT | CSVDRGGNTEAFF
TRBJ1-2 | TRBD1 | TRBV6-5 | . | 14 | TGTGCCAGCAGCAACGCAGGGGGGAAAGGTGGCTACACCTTC | CASSNAGGKGGYTF
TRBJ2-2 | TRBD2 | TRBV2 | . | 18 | TGTGCCAGCAGTGAATCCGCCTCGGCTAGCGGGTGGAACGGGGAGCTGTTTTTT | CASSESASASGWNGELFF
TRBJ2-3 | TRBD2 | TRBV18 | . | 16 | TGTGCCAGCCTCCCATTCACGGGGGGGGACACAGATACGCAGTATTTT | CASLPFTGGDTDTQYF
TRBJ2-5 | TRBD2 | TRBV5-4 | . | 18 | TGTGCCAGCAGCCCCCCTGGGGGGCTAGCGGGGGGTGGGGAGACCCAGTACTTC | CASSPPGGLAGGGETQYF
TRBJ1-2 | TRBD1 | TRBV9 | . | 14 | TGTGCCAGCACCATGACAGGGGAAGAATATGGCTACACCTTC | CASTMTGEEYGYTF
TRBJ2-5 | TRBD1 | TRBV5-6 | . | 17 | TGTGCCAGCAGCCCATACGGGAAGGGGGCGCTGGGGGAGACCCAGTACTTC | CASSPYGKGALGETQYF
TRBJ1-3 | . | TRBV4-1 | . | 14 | TGCGCCAGCAAGACGGCGAGGCGAGGAAACACCATATATTTT | CASKTARRGNTIYF
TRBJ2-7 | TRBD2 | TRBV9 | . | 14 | TGTGCCAGCAGCCCTCCCTCGCGGGAGTGCGAGCAGTACTTC | CASSPPSRECEQYF
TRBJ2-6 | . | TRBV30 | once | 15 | TGTGCCTGGAGTCACAGCCTCTCTGGGGCCAACGTCCTGACTTTC | CAWSHSLSGANVLTF
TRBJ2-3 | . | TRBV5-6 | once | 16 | TGTGCCAGCAGCTTGCTCAGGGGCGGTCGGTTGGATACGCAGTATTTT | CASSLLRGGRLDTQYF
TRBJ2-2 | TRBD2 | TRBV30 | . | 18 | TGTGCCTGGAGTGCACTAAGACTAGCGGGGGGCGGGACCGGGGAGCTGTTTTTT | CAWSALRLAGGGTGELFF
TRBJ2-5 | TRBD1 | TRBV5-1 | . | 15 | TGCGCCAGCAGTTCTGGGGACAGCCCCCAAGAGACCCAGTACTTC | CASSSGDSPQETQYF
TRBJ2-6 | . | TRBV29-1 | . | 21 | TGCAGCGTTGTCCTTGCCAACGTGGCGGGGGCGCCGTTCTCTGGGGCCAACGTCCTGACTTTC | CSVVLANVAGAPFSGANVLTF
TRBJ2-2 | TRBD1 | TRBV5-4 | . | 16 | TGTGCCAGCAGCTTGGCTCCAGGGGGCAACACCGGGGAGCTGTTTTTT | CASSLAPGGNTGELFF
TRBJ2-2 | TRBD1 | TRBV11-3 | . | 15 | TGTGCCAGCAGCCCTGACAGGGGGCACACCGGGGAGCTGTTTTTT | CASSPDRGHTGELFF
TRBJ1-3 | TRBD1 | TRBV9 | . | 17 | TGTGCCAGCAGCGTAGTCTCCGACAGGGAGCCTGGAAACACCATATATTTT | CASSVVSDREPGNTIYF
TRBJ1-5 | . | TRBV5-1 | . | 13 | TGCGCCAGCAGGAAAGATTACTTACAGCCCCAGCATTTT | CASRKDYLQPQHF
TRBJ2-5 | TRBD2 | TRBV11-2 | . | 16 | TGTGCCAGCAGCTTGCGGACTAGCGGGAGTGAAGAGACCCAGTACTTC | CASSLRTSGSEETQYF
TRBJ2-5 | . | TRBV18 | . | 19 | TGTGCCAGCTCACCACCGGGTTCCTCCAATATATGGCCGGAGGAGACCCAGTACTTC | CASSPPGSSNIWPEETQYF